Given below is one T cell receptor (beta chain) in context. The antigen is not known. This entry comes from a study of T cell responses to AZD1222 COVID-19 vaccine. Assay: immunoSEQ multiplex PCR; the TCRdb copy retains only in-frame clones and omits some. The repertoire has roughly 150,000 clones, 85% to 95% of them found once; the top ten carry approximately 5.5%. Study-level points and caveats: Donors, mostly white British, included more females; clonal diversity was possibly underestimated. Sampling that yielded the repertoires occurred only after the peak T cell response. Reportedly, nearly half of unique spike TCRs recognized epitopes outside B.1.351/B.1.1.7 mutations. Spike was spanned by vaccine-associated CD4 TCRs, which were dominant at 160-218 and 743-854.

CDR3 length: 13 residues. Germline CDR1 MNHEY, CDR2 SVGEGT. Between the trimmed V and J ends, which lost 5 bases and 1 base, there was a span of 8 bases. This rearrangement joins TRBV6-2 or TRBV6-3 to TRBJ1-2; D remains ambiguous. The clonotype comes from an adult who received the AZD1222 COVID-19 vaccine. The sample here was peripheral blood, taken 28 days after the second AZD1222 dose. CDR3 in amino acids: CASSLQDNYGYTF. In nucleotides, the CDR3 is TGTGCCAGCAGTCTCCAAGATAACTATGGCTACACCTTC.